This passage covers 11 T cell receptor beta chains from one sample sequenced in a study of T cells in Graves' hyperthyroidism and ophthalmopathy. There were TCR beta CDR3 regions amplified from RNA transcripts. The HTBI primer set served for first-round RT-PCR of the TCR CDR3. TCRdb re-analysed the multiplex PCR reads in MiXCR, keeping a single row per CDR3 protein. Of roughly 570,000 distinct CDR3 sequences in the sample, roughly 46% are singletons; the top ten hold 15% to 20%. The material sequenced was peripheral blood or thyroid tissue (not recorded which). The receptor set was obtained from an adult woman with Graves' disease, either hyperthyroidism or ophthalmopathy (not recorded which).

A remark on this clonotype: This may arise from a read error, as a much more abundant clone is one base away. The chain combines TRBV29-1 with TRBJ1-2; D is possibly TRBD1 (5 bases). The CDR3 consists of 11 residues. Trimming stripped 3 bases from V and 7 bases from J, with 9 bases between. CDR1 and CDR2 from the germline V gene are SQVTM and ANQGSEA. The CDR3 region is CSVETASGYTF. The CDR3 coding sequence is TGCAGCGTTGAGACAGCCTCTGGCTACACCTTC. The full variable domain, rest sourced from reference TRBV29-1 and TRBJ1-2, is SAVISQKPSRDICQRGTSLTIQCQVDSQVTMMFWYRQQPGQSLTLIATANQGSEATYESGFVIDKFPISRPNLTFSTLTVSNMSPEDSSIYLCSVETASGYTFGSGTRLTVV.

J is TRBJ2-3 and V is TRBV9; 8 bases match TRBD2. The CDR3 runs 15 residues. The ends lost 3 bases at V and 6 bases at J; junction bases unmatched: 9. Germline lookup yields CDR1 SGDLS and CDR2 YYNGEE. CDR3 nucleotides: TGTGCCAGCAGCGAGACCGGGAGGGCCGGCGATACGCAGTATTTT. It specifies CASSETGRAGDTQYF.

The CDR3 sequence is CASRAVGKAFF. CDR3 bases: TGTGCCAGCAGGGCCGTAGGTAAAGCTTTCTTT. The rearrangement links TRBV12-3 or TRBV12-4 to TRBJ1-1, with D unresolved. Trimming left V 6 bases short and J 9 bases short, with 11 bases between. The CDR3 totals 11 residues.

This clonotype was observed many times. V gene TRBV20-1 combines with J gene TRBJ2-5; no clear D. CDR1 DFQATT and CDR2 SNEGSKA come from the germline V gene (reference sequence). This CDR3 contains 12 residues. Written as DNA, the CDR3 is TGCAGGGCCTCTCGCGGACAAGAGACCCAGTACTTC. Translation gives CRASRGQETQYF.

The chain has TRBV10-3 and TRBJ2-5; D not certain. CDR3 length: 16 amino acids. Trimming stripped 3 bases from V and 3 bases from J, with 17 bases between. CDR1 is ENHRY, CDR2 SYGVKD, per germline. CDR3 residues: CAISDNTLPAKETQYF. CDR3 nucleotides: TGTGCCATCAGTGATAACACGCTACCAGCTAAAGAGACCCAGTACTTC.

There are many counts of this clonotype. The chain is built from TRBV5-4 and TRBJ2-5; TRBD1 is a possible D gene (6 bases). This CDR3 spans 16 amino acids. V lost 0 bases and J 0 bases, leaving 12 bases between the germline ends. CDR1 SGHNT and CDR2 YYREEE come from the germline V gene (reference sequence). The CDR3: CASSLEARGYQETQYF. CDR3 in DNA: TGTGCCAGCAGCTTGGAGGCTAGGGGGTACCAAGAGACCCAGTACTTC.

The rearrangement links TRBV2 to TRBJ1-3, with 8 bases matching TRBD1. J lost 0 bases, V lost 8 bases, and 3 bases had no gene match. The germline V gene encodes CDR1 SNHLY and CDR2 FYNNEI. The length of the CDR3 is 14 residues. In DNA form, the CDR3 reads TGTGCCAGCGGGGACAGGAGCTCTGGAAACACCATATATTTT. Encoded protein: CASGDRSSGNTIYF.

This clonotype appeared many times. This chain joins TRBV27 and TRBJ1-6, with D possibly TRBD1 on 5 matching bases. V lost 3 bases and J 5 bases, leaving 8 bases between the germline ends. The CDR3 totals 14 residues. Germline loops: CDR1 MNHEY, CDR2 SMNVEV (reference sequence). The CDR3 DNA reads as TGTGCCAGCAGTTTGACAGTTAATAATTCACCCCTCCACTTT. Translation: CASSLTVNNSPLHF.

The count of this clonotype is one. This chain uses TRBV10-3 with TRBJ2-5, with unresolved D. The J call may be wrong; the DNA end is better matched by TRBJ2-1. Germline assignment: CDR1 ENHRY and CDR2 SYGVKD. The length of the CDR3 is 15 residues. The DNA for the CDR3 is TGTGCCATCAGTGAGTCGTCTGGGTCCTACAATGAGCAGTTCTTC. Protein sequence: CAISESSGSYNEQFF.

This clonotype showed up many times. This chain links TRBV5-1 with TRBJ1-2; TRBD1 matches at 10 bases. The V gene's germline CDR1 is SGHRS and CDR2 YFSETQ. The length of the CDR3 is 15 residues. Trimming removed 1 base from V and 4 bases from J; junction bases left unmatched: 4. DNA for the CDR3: TGCGCCAGCAGCTTGCAGGGACAGGGGACCTATGGCTACACCTTC. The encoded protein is CASSLQGQGTYGYTF.

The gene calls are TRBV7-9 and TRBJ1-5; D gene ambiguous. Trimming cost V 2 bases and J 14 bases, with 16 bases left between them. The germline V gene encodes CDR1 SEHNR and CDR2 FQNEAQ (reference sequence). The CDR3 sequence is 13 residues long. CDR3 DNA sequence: TGTGCCAGCAGCTTAACCGGCAACACCTACGAGCATTTT. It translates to CASSLTGNTYEHF.